This TCR beta chain was identified during a study of blood T cell repertoires in COVID-19. For recovered donors of Cohort 3, there were two negative PCRs, clearance, or symptom resolution. V gave up 0 bases and J gave up 4 bases, with 21 bases separating them. The CDR3 totals 18 residues. Looked up from germline, CDR1 is LGHDT and CDR2 is YNNKEL (reference sequence). Sequencing used immunoSEQ multiplex PCR; TCRdb keeps in-frame clones, though not all of them. The sample contains fewer than 400,000 clones, 80% to 90% of which appear only once. The receptor comes from a man younger than 45 who had recovered from COVID-19. Sequenced material: PBMCs or T cells enriched from blood (not recorded which). This sequence joins TRBV3-1 (or the pseudogene TRBV3-2) and TRBJ1-1; D is uncertain. The CDR3 DNA is TGTGCCAGCAGCCAAGATATGAACGGGGAGAGAAGCGGCACTGAAGCTTTCTTT. Protein: CASSQDMNGERSGTEAFF.